Presented here are 24 T cell receptor beta chains from one specimen sequenced in a study of blood T cell repertoires in COVID-19 (TCRdb year 2020). Library creation used the immunoSEQ multiplex PCR assay. TCRdb re-hosts the immuneACCESS table, in-frame sequences only. Its copies lack some clones; in the studies checked, an unresolved V gene accounts for under half of them, and the cause for the rest is not known. This sample comprises about 260,000 clones, about 86% of them detected only once. Together, the top ten hold roughly 1.8% of the sample. Input material: peripheral blood. Receptors were obtained from a man aged 25 to 45 with active or convalescent COVID-19.

The chain links TRBV18 to TRBJ1-3; 10 positions match TRBD1. V shed 6 bases, J shed 2 bases, and the junction held 4 bases outside the gene matches. The CDR3 is 15 amino acids. In germline, CDR1 is KGHSH, CDR2 LQKENI. CDR3 nucleotide sequence: TGTGCCAGCTCTCCCGGACAGGGGGCTGGAAACACCATATATTTT. Translating it yields CASSPGQGAGNTIYF.

This clone was observed a single time. The rearrangement uses TRBV4-3 and TRBJ2-3, with 7 positions matching TRBD2. CDR1 is LGHNA and CDR2 is YSLEER in the germline V gene. The trim removed 1 base at V and 1 base at J, leaving 5 bases unmatched. The CDR3 covers 16 residues. CDR3 in amino acids: CASSQGAGDRTDTQYF. CDR3 in DNA: TGCGCCAGCAGCCAAGGGGCGGGGGATCGCACAGATACGCAGTATTTT.

This clone was seen only once. The genes are TRBV5-8 and TRBJ1-2; no definite D call. Looked up from germline, CDR1 is SGHTS and CDR2 is YDEGEE. The ends were cut back, 2 bases at V and 4 bases at J, with 15 bases in the middle. The CDR3 runs to 15 residues. The CDR3 DNA is TGTGCCAGCAGCTTCTCGGGGAAATCAAGCTATGGCTACACCTTC. Translating gives CASSFSGKSSYGYTF.

This clone was counted only a few times. The rearrangement joins TRBV7-6 to TRBJ2-7, with D perhaps matching TRBD1 (5 bases). Germline V gives CDR1 SGHVS, CDR2 FNYEAQ. V gave up 5 bases and J gave up 3 bases, with 11 bases separating them. This CDR3 has 13 amino acids. CDR3 sequence reads: CASSPRRGYEQYF. CDR3 DNA: TGTGCCAGCAGCCCTCGAAGGGGCTACGAGCAGTACTTC. Full variable domain (missing parts from reference TRBV7-6 and TRBJ2-7): GAGVSQSPRYKVTKRGQDVALRCDPISGHVSLYWYRQALGQGPEFLTYFNYEAQQDKSGLPNDRFSAERPEGSISTLTIQRTEQRDSAMYRCASSPRRGYEQYFGPGTRLTVT.

This clone has a single count. The chain couples TRBV19 to TRBJ1-1; D is undetermined. Germline V gene sequence: CDR1 LNHDA, CDR2 SQIVND (reference sequence). Deletions cut 3 bases from V and 0 bases from J, with 14 bases between. The CDR3 spans 16 residues. CDR3 region: CASSIVWRQMNTEAFF. DNA of the CDR3: TGTGCCAGTAGTATCGTCTGGAGGCAGATGAACACTGAAGCTTTCTTT.

The J gene is TRBJ1-3, the V gene TRBV9, with unresolved D. Trimming took off 0 bases at V and 0 bases at J, with 10 bases between the two ends. There are 16 residues in the CDR3. Germline-derived CDR1 and CDR2 are SGDLS and YYNGEE. This chain's CDR3 is CASSVGRLDSGNTIYF. DNA of the CDR3: TGTGCCAGCAGCGTAGGGCGGCTAGACTCTGGAAACACCATATATTTT.

Only one count was recorded for this clone. J is TRBJ1-1 and V is TRBV30; tentatively, D is TRBD1 (5 bases). The germline V gene has CDR1 GTSNPN and CDR2 SVGIG (reference sequence). The CDR3 covers 14 residues. Trimming removed 1 base from V and 5 bases from J, with 14 bases in between. In DNA form, the CDR3 reads TGTGCCTGGAGTGCCACCTTCCCAGGGACTGAAGCTTTCTTT. Translated: CAWSATFPGTEAFF.

The V and J genes are TRBV18 and TRBJ2-1; D not certain. In germline, CDR1 is KGHSH, CDR2 LQKENI. V was cut by 0 bases and J by 6 bases, with 6 bases left in between. The CDR3 contains 13 residues. CDR3 nucleotides: TGTGCCAGCTCACCACCGACTCTCAATGAGCAGTTCTTC. This sequence encodes CASSPPTLNEQFF.

This rearrangement joins TRBV19 to TRBJ2-4; TRBD2 aligns across 7 bases. The CDR3 has 16 residues. The germline CDR1 and CDR2 sequences are LNHDA and SQIVND (reference sequence). The CDR3 sequence is CGGGSSRESTKNIQYF. CDR3 sequence (DNA): TGTGGGGGGGGAAGCTCTAGGGAATCTACCAAAAACATTCAGTACTTC.

This clone was picked up many times. This rearrangement joins TRBV30 to TRBJ2-1; TRBD1 is a possible D gene (6 bases). Trimming took off 1 base at V and 14 bases at J, with 15 bases between the two ends. This CDR3 has 12 amino acids. From germline, CDR1 is GTSNPN and CDR2 SVGIG (reference sequence). The CDR3 loop is CAWSGGRSGEFF. For the CDR3, the DNA is TGTGCCTGGAGTGGCGGTCGGTCAGGGGAGTTCTTC. The full variable domain, with the rest looked up from reference TRBV30 and TRBJ2-1, is SQTIHQWPATLVQPVGSPLSLECTVEGTSNPNLYWYRQAAGRGLQLLFYSVGIGQISSEVPQNLSASRPQDRQFILSSKKLLLSDSGFYLCAWSGGRSGEFFGPGTRLTVL.

To note about this clone: The identical CDR3 is also encoded by other nucleotide sequences in the sample. The V and J genes are TRBV18 and TRBJ2-5, with D perhaps matching TRBD2 (5 bases). The CDR3 is 12 amino acids. Germline assignment: CDR1 KGHSH and CDR2 LQKENI. Between the trimmed V and J ends, which lost 4 bases and 2 bases, there was a span of 5 bases. Here the CDR3 DNA reads TGTGCCAGCTCACGAGGGCAAGAGACCCAGTACTTC. Amino acids: CASSRGQETQYF.

This CDR3 is CASSVGLAGDEQFF. In DNA form, the CDR3 reads TGTGCCAGCAGCGTAGGCCTAGCGGGCGATGAGCAGTTCTTC. The chain combines TRBV9 with TRBJ2-1, with 8 bases aligning to TRBD2. V was clipped by 0 bases and J by 8 bases; unmatched bases: 4. Germline-derived CDR1 and CDR2 are SGDLS and YYNGEE. This CDR3 has 14 residues.

V and J are TRBV9 and TRBJ2-5, with 7 bases lining up with TRBD2. The CDR3 covers 14 residues. Germline trimming cut 4 bases from V and 5 bases from J; bases unmatched to any gene: 8. The germline gives CDR1 SGDLS, CDR2 YYNGEE. The CDR3 reads CASSLRGVWETQYF. Written as DNA, the CDR3 is TGTGCCAGCAGCTTACGGGGGGTTTGGGAGACCCAGTACTTC.

V and J are TRBV30 and TRBJ2-5; D ambiguous. Germline V gene sequence: CDR1 GTSNPN, CDR2 SVGIG (reference sequence). The CDR3 spans 13 residues. V shed 0 bases and J shed 5 bases, with 10 bases lying between them. Here the CDR3 DNA reads TGTGCCTGGAGTGTACTCTCCCTGGAGACCCAGTACTTC. Amino acids: CAWSVLSLETQYF.

The chain recombines TRBV4-1 with TRBJ2-2, with a possible D match to TRBD1 (6 bases). This CDR3 spans 16 amino acids. Germline lookup yields CDR1 MGHRA and CDR2 YSYEKL. V lost 2 bases to trimming and J lost 4 bases, with 14 bases between them. The CDR3 spells CASSQRGGSLTGELFF. In nucleotides, the CDR3 is TGCGCCAGCAGCCAACGAGGGGGTTCCCTCACCGGGGAGCTGTTTTTT.

V and J are TRBV5-1 and TRBJ2-5; 9 bases line up with TRBD1. V was pared by 4 bases and J by 4 bases, with 5 bases of the junction left unmatched. The CDR3 totals 14 residues. Germline lookup yields CDR1 SGHRS and CDR2 YFSETQ. Here the CDR3 DNA reads TGCGCCAGCAGCGCCGGACAGGGGTTAGAGACCCAGTACTTC. Translation gives CASSAGQGLETQYF.

The chain employs TRBV9 and TRBJ2-5; TRBD2 matches 13 bases. V was pared by 0 bases and J by 0 bases, with 11 bases of the junction left unmatched. The germline CDR1 and CDR2 sequences are SGDLS and YYNGEE. This CDR3 is built from 20 residues. The CDR3 DNA follows: TGTGCCAGCAGCGTAGCTCCCTGGACTAGCGGGGGCTCCTACCAAGAGACCCAGTACTTC. It encodes CASSVAPWTSGGSYQETQYF.

The chain joins TRBV15 to TRBJ1-1; 8 bases are shared with TRBD1. Unmatched junction bases numbered 3, after V lost 2 bases and J lost 4 bases. The germline V gene encodes CDR1 LNHNV and CDR2 YYDKDF (reference sequence). This CDR3 is built from 14 residues. The CDR3 DNA follows: TGTGCCACCAGCAGAACTACAGGGGGCACTGAAGCTTTCTTT. Translating it yields CATSRTTGGTEAFF.

V and J are TRBV5-8 and TRBJ2-2; 7 bases fit TRBD1. The CDR3 is 17 residues long. The ends lost 1 base at V and 2 bases at J; junction bases unmatched: 8. Looked up from germline, CDR1 is SGHTS and CDR2 is YDEGEE. CDR3 sequence (DNA): TGTGCCAGCAGCTTGATGACCGGGACAGTTAACACCGGGGAGCTGTTTTTT. This sequence encodes CASSLMTGTVNTGELFF.

CDR3 amino acids: CASSSGQVGYGYTF. Written as DNA, the CDR3 is TGTGCCAGCAGTTCGGGACAGGTCGGCTATGGCTACACCTTC. V usage is TRBV27 and J usage is TRBJ1-2; 8 bases line up with TRBD1. Germline CDR1 and CDR2: MNHEY and SMNVEV (reference sequence). CDR3 length: 14 residues. Trimming at V came to 4 bases and at J to 4 bases, leaving 5 bases not matched to a gene.

This chain links TRBV27 with TRBJ1-5, with 8 bases fitting TRBD1. CDR3 size: 14 residues. Germline assignment: CDR1 MNHEY and CDR2 SMNVEV (reference sequence). Germline trimming cut 5 bases from V and 6 bases from J; bases unmatched to any gene: 6. CDR3 DNA: TGTGCCAGCAGTCGACAGGGGTGGTCTCAGCCCCAGCATTTT. It specifies CASSRQGWSQPQHF.

The rearrangement links TRBV30 to TRBJ2-1; D gene uncertain. V dropped 4 bases and J dropped 8 bases, with 15 bases sitting between them. CDR1 is GTSNPN, CDR2 SVGIG, per germline (reference sequence). The CDR3 totals 13 residues. The CDR3 region is CAWMRLAADEQFF. For the CDR3, the DNA is TGTGCCTGGATGAGGCTGGCGGCGGATGAGCAGTTCTTC.

This chain joins TRBV7-9 and TRBJ2-7; 7 positions match TRBD1. V gave up 7 bases and J gave up 6 bases; unmatched junction bases: 15. The length of the CDR3 is 15 residues. Germline CDR1 and CDR2: SEHNR and FQNEAQ (reference sequence). The DNA of the CDR3 is TGTGCCAGCACCGAGGGGGCCCCAGGGGTGGGCGAGCAGTACTTC. Protein: CASTEGAPGVGEQYF.

The chain couples TRBV5-1 to TRBJ1-6, with 7 nucleotides matching TRBD1. V lost 0 bases to trimming and J lost 10 bases; unmatched junction nucleotides: 4. Germline CDR1 is SGHRS and CDR2 is YFSETQ. The CDR3 is 14 amino acids. The DNA of the CDR3 is TGCGCCAGCAGCTTGGGCCTGGGACAGTCACCCCTCCACTTT. Translating it yields CASSLGLGQSPLHF.